This T cell receptor beta chain was observed in a study of neoadjuvant nivolumab and ipilimumab in lung cancer. Study findings and constraints: From pretherapy to surgery, tumor richness and clonality rose with dual therapy. TCR clonality did not significantly correlate with pathologic tumor regression. Resected-tumor TCR richness correlated positively with pretherapy blood richness. Resected tumors had greater TCR richness and clonality than uninvolved lung.

The CDR3 has 13 amino acids. The ends were cut back, 6 bases at V and 7 bases at J, with 12 bases in the middle. Germline V gene sequence: CDR1 MNHNS, CDR2 SASEGT. Remarks on this clone: The target antigen is unknown.

Using immunoSEQ multiplex PCR, the repertoire was profiled, and TCRdb retains in-frame clones only, with some absent. The repertoire has 3,500 to 4,000 clones, roughly 75% of them found once; the top ten carry roughly 1.4%. The genes are TRBV6-1 and TRBJ1-4, with a possible D match to TRBD1 (6 bases). This sequence was found in an adult with non-small cell lung cancer. This specimen consisted of peripheral blood, obtained after neoadjuvant nivolumab, alone or with ipilimumab, at or shortly before surgery. CDR3 in DNA: TGTGCCAGCAGGAACGGGGGCTTTGAAAAACTGTTTTTT. Encoded protein: CASRNGGFEKLFF.